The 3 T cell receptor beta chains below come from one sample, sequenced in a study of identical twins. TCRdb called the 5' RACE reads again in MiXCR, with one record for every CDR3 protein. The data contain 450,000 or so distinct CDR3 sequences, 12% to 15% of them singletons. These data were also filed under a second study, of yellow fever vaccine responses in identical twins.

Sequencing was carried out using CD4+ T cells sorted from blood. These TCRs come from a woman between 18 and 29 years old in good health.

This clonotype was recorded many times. The CDR3 region has the DNA TGTGCCATCAGTGCCGGGACAGGGGGATCACCCCTCCACTTT. Translating gives CAISAGTGGSPLHF. The chain couples TRBV10-3 to TRBJ1-6, with 11 positions matching TRBD1. This CDR3 contains 14 residues. Germline assignment: CDR1 ENHRY and CDR2 SYGVKD. With V trimmed by 4 bases and J by 10 bases, 3 bases remained unmatched.

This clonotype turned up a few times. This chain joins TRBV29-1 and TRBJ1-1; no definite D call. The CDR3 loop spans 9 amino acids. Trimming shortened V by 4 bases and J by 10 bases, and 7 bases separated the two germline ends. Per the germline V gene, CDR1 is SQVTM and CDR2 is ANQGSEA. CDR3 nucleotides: TGCAGCGTTGCTACCCCAGCTTTCTTT. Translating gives CSVATPAFF.

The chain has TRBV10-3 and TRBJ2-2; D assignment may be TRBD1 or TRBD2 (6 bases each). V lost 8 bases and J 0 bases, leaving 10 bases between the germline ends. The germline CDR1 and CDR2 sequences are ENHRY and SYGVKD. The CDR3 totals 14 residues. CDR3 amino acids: CAIWGAPNTGELFF. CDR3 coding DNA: TGTGCCATCTGGGGGGCCCCGAACACCGGGGAGCTGTTTTTT.